These 11 T cell receptor beta chains were all obtained from the same sample, sequenced in a study of T-cell reconstitution after alpha-beta-depleted transplantation in children. Unique molecular identifiers tagged the TCRbeta library. In TCRdb, the PCR reads were re-called with MiXCR into one record per CDR3 protein. The data show around 960,000 distinct CDR3 sequences, about 31% seen once. The material sequenced was PBMCs, mostly from graft donor cells, taken 360 days after TCRalphabeta/CD19-depleted stem cell transplant. The receptor source for this set is a boy younger than two who had a stem cell transplant for SCID, so the T cells may come from the graft donor.

The rearrangement uses TRBV12-3 or TRBV12-4 and TRBJ1-1; 8 bases line up with TRBD1. The CDR3 is made up of 15 amino acids. V shed 7 bases and J 6 bases; nucleotides not matched to a gene: 13. The CDR3 loop reads CASILGQGFGSEAFF. The DNA of the CDR3 is TGTGCCAGCATCCTTGGACAGGGATTTGGGTCTGAAGCTTTCTTT.

The chain links TRBV5-1 to TRBJ2-1; 11 bases match TRBD2. The CDR3 has 14 residues. Germline CDR1 reads SGHRS; CDR2 reads YFSETQ. V was pared by 3 bases and J by 10 bases, with 6 bases of the junction left unmatched. In nucleotides, the CDR3 is TGCGCCAGCAGCTCAATAGCGGGGGGGCCCGAGCAGTTCTTC. Translation gives CASSSIAGGPEQFF.

The chain has TRBV5-1 and TRBJ2-7; perhaps TRBD2 as D (5 bases). Germline assignment: CDR1 SGHRS and CDR2 YFSETQ. Trimming left V 0 bases short and J 0 bases short, with 13 bases between. CDR3 length: 16 residues. CDR3 nucleotides: TGCGCCAGCAGCTTGGTTGCGGGCACCAGCTCCTACGAGCAGTACTTC. This translates into CASSLVAGTSSYEQYF.

The chain employs TRBV11-1 and TRBJ2-1, with 7 bases aligning to TRBD2. Unmatched junction bases numbered 7, after V lost 5 bases and J lost 0 bases. The CDR3 contains 16 residues. CDR1 SGHAT and CDR2 FQDESV come from the germline V gene (reference sequence). The CDR3 bases are TGTGCCAGCAGCCCAAATGCGGGGGTCTCCTACAATGAGCAGTTCTTC. Encoded protein: CASSPNAGVSYNEQFF. Supplemented by reference TRBV11-1 and TRBJ2-1, the full variable domain reads EAEVAQSPRYKITEKSQAVAFWCDPISGHATLYWYRQILGQGPELLVQFQDESVVDDSQLPKDRFSAERLKGVDSTLKIQPAELGDSAMYLCASSPNAGVSYNEQFFGPGTRLTVL.

In this sample, this clonotype turned up many times. V gene TRBV3-1 combines with J gene TRBJ1-3, with D possibly TRBD1 on 6 matching bases. The germline V and J ends were trimmed by 4 bases and 7 bases, with 17 bases remaining between them. The CDR3 has 15 amino acids. Germline-derived CDR1 and CDR2 are LGHDT and YNNKEL (reference sequence). The CDR3 DNA is TGTGCCAGCAGCCCTTCGGGACTTCAGGGGAACACCATATATTTT. Translation gives CASSPSGLQGNTIYF.

This clonotype has just one count. The chain employs TRBV2 and TRBJ2-7, with 9 bases lining up with TRBD2. CDR3 length: 17 residues. Trimming cost V 6 bases and J 0 bases; bases outside gene matches: 12. The germline CDR1 and CDR2 sequences are SNHLY and FYNNEI. The CDR3 loop is CASSPGRLAGYSYEQYF. The CDR3 bases are TGTGCCAGCAGCCCCGGCCGCCTAGCGGGGTACTCCTACGAGCAGTACTTC.

The chain couples TRBV20-1 to TRBJ2-1, with 11 bases fitting TRBD2. The V gene's germline CDR1 is DFQATT and CDR2 SNEGSKA (reference sequence). Germline trimming cut 3 bases from V and 4 bases from J; bases unmatched to any gene: 8. The CDR3 is 16 amino acids. CDR3 in amino acids: CSARPTSGEGYNEQFF. The CDR3 bases are TGCAGTGCTAGGCCGACTAGCGGGGAGGGATACAATGAGCAGTTCTTC.

In DNA, the CDR3 is TGTGCCAGCAGCCGGCGACCGGCTCCCTACAATGAGCAGTTCTTC. Its translation: CASSRRPAPYNEQFF. J is TRBJ2-1 and V is TRBV6-1; D not certain. CDR3 size: 15 residues. Trimming left V 6 bases short and J 2 bases short, with 14 bases between. Germline CDR1 and CDR2: MNHNS and SASEGT.

In this sample, this clonotype turned up a few times. J is TRBJ1-6 and V is TRBV28, with D unclear. The CDR3 length is 14 residues. Germline V CDR1 and CDR2: MDHEN, SYDVKM. V lost 6 bases, J lost 16 bases, and 22 bases lay in between. This CDR3 reads CASSRGGFVHELHF. In nucleotides, the CDR3 is TGTGCCAGCAGCCGGGGAGGGTTCGTCCACGAACTCCACTTT.

The chain has TRBV6-1 and TRBJ2-2; D possibly corresponds to TRBD2 (6 bases). This CDR3 region has 15 residues. CDR1 is MNHNS and CDR2 is SASEGT in the germline V gene. The ends were cut back, 5 bases at V and 4 bases at J, with 14 bases in the middle. CDR3 coding DNA: TGTGCCAGCAGTACCGGGACTCGTGTCACCGGGGAGCTGTTTTTT. It is translated as CASSTGTRVTGELFF.

This chain joins TRBV10-3 and TRBJ2-7; D is uncertain. Per the germline V gene, CDR1 is ENHRY and CDR2 is SYGVKD. The CDR3 is 14 amino acids. Trimming stripped 0 bases from V and 3 bases from J, with 9 bases between. The CDR3 DNA follows: TGTGCCATCAGTGAGTCAGGACCCGACTACGAGCAGTACTTC. Translation gives CAISESGPDYEQYF.